Presented here are 6 T cell receptor beta chains from one specimen sequenced in a study of molecular identifiers for immune sequencing clone quantification. TCRdb re-analysed the PCR reads in MiXCR, keeping a single row per CDR3 protein. In the table there are around 320,000 distinct CDR3 sequences, about 22% of which are singletons. The specimen was naive CD8+ T cells from blood, with Jurkat cell RNA spiked in. The subset denotes: FACS-sorted CD8+CD4-CCR7+CD45RA+ naive T cells. These receptors were collected from a human donor in good health. Some libraries in this study had Jurkat cell RNA spiked in.

The CDR3 coding sequence is TGTGCCAGCAGCCCCCTGGGTTCGGACACTGAAGCTTTCTTT. Residues: CASSPLGSDTEAFF. This sequence joins TRBV11-2 and TRBJ1-1; D uncertain. Trimming took 5 bases from V and 3 from J, leaving 13 bases between them. Germline V gene lookup returns CDR1 SGHAT and CDR2 FQNNGV. The CDR3 spans 14 residues.

This clonotype appeared a few times. J is TRBJ1-6 and V is TRBV21-1. TRBV21-1 has pseudogene status. The CDR3 has 15 residues. In DNA, the CDR3 is TGTGCCAGCAGCAGGGATTTCCTCTATAATTCACCCCTCCACTTT. Its translation is CASSRDFLYNSPLHF.

The V gene is TRBV4-3, the J gene TRBJ1-3; D is unresolved. V dropped 0 bases and J dropped 0 bases, with 6 bases sitting between them. Germline V gene data show CDR1 as LGHNA and CDR2 as YSLEER. The CDR3 contains 15 residues. The CDR3 loop reads CASSQDHPSGNTIYF. CDR3 in DNA: TGCGCCAGCAGCCAAGATCATCCCTCTGGAAACACCATATATTTT.

This clonotype has ten or more counts. The chain has TRBV7-9 and TRBJ1-1; the D is unclear. Trimming shortened V by 8 bases and J by 5 bases, and 15 bases separated the two germline ends. The CDR3 is made up of 13 amino acids. Looked up from germline, CDR1 is SEHNR and CDR2 is FQNEAQ (reference sequence). The CDR3: CASAAPAPTEAFF. The DNA for the CDR3 is TGTGCCAGCGCCGCCCCGGCCCCGACTGAAGCTTTCTTT.

The sample holds many counts of this clonotype. V and J are TRBV7-9 and TRBJ1-1, with D unclear. Trimming removed 4 bases from V and 6 bases from J, with 9 bases in between. Germline loops: CDR1 SEHNR, CDR2 FQNEAQ (reference sequence). The length of the CDR3 is 12 residues. The CDR3 nucleotides are TGTGCCAGCAGCTCTTATACCCCTGAAGCTTTCTTT. Amino acid sequence: CASSSYTPEAFF.

This clonotype was recorded a few times. The V and J genes are TRBV5-5 and TRBJ2-7; D might be TRBD2 (5 bases). The CDR3 covers 15 residues. The ends were cut back, 4 bases at V and 0 bases at J, with 14 bases in the middle. Looked up from germline, CDR1 is SGHKS and CDR2 is YYEKEE (reference sequence). In DNA form, the CDR3 reads TGTGCCAGCAGCACGAGGACTCACCTCTCCTACGAGCAGTACTTC. Its translation: CASSTRTHLSYEQYF.